This TCR beta chain was documented in a study of control samples from healthy donors and cancer patients. Produced via immunoSEQ multiplex PCR; TCRdb's table is partial and in-frame only. The sample yields about 120,000 clones, over 75% seen once. Germline-derived CDR1 and CDR2 are SGDLS and YYNGEE. This CDR3 is built from 14 residues. V lost 0 bases to trimming and J lost 4 bases, with 10 bases between them. The V gene is TRBV9, the J gene TRBJ1-2; TRBD1 might be the D (5 bases). Sequencing input: blood. The clonotype originates from a man younger than 30 in good health. CDR3 sequence (DNA): TGTGCCAGCAGCGTAGGTCAGGGCCCCTATGGCTACACCTTC. It yields the protein CASSVGQGPYGYTF.